This TCR beta chain was observed in a study of Graves' ophthalmopathy and Graves' hyperthyroidism. This clonotype was recorded at least ten times. V lost 4 bases and J lost 8, with 9 bases in between. Germline V gives CDR1 SGHKS, CDR2 YYEKEE (reference sequence). The CDR3 has 11 amino acids. The authors amplified TCR beta CDR3 regions, and they did so from RNA transcripts for repertoire sequencing. RT-PCR was first run with HTBI primers, then multiplex PCR in a second round. MiXCR was run by TCRdb on the multiplex PCR reads, yielding one entry per CDR3 protein. The sample yields 660,000 or so distinct CDR3 sequences, over 40% seen once.

The chain combines TRBV5-5 with TRBJ2-5; D not certain. Sequenced input: peripheral blood. This clonotype was obtained from an adult man with Graves' ophthalmopathy. The CDR3 DNA is TGTGCCAGCAGCGGCTCGGGTACCCAGTACTTC. Amino acids: CASSGSGTQYF.